Listed below are T cell receptor beta chains from one sample, sequenced in a study of cytomegalovirus exposure and HLA in healthy donors. The assay was immunoSEQ multiplex PCR, and TCRdb's table has in-frame clones only and misses some. The sample lists roughly 190,000 clones, roughly 73% occurring once. Material: PBMCs. The receptors originated from a woman under 40 in good health and CMV-seropositive. Each CDR3 is given with its conserved first and last residue. A D gene is named only where the DNA matches it firmly. The size field is filled for only some rows; it gives once, few, many or a size class.

j_call v_call d_call clone_size cdr3_aa cdr3_nt
TRBJ1-1 TRBV7-2 - - CASSLFYRQMNTEAFF TGTGCCAGCAGCTTATTTTATCGACAGATGAACACTGAAGCTTTCTTT
TRBJ1-4 TRBV30 - - CAWRPPRGRAFEKLFF TGTGCCTGGAGACCCCCCCGGGGGAGGGCTTTTGAAAAACTGTTTTTT
TRBJ1-5 TRBV19 - - CASSSTGTNQPQHF TGTGCCAGTAGTTCTACAGGGACCAATCAGCCCCAGCATTTT
TRBJ2-1 TRBV7-9 TRBD1 - CASSSPGQIYNEQFF TGTGCCAGCAGTTCACCGGGACAGATTTACAATGAGCAGTTCTTC
TRBJ2-3 TRBV4-2 TRBD2 - CASSQARLAGNTDTQYF TGTGCCAGCAGCCAAGCGAGACTAGCGGGGAACACAGATACGCAGTATTTT
TRBJ1-5 TRBV5-1 - few CASSEQGSNQPQHF TGCGCCAGCAGCGAACAGGGTAGCAATCAGCCCCAGCATTTT
TRBJ2-6 TRBV7-9 - - CASSLAPGQGSGANVLTF TGTGCCAGCAGCTTAGCCCCGGGCCAGGGATCGGGGGCCAACGTCCTGACTTTC
TRBJ1-1 TRBV2 - - CASRRIGVEAFF TGTGCCAGCAGGAGGATAGGGGTTGAAGCTTTCTTT
TRBJ1-5 TRBV6-5 - - CASTRLQGDQPQHF TGTGCCAGCACCAGACTCCAAGGGGATCAGCCCCAGCATTTT
TRBJ2-3 TRBV5-1 TRBD2 few CASSKTSGRDTQYF TGCGCCAGCAGCAAAACTAGCGGGAGAGATACGCAGTATTTT
TRBJ2-1 TRBV5-1 TRBD2 - CASSPWTSGEQFF TGCGCCAGCAGCCCCTGGACTAGCGGTGAGCAGTTCTTC
TRBJ1-2 TRBV30 TRBD1 - CAWRLVAGGNYGYTF TGTGCCTGGAGACTGGTGGCAGGGGGGAACTATGGCTACACCTTC
TRBJ1-4 TRBV9 TRBD1 - CASSQGAANEKLFF TGTGCCAGCAGCCAGGGGGCCGCTAATGAAAAACTGTTTTTT
TRBJ1-1 TRBV7-2 TRBD1 - CASRYTGGADTEAFF TGTGCCAGCAGGTATACAGGGGGCGCGGACACTGAAGCTTTCTTT
TRBJ1-5 TRBV28 TRBD1 - CASSNSGGGQPQHF TGTGCCAGCAGTAACTCAGGGGGAGGCCAGCCCCAGCATTTT
TRBJ2-1 TRBV4-3 - - CASSQDGWEASGNEQFF TGCGCCAGCAGCCAAGACGGGTGGGAGGCGTCGGGGAATGAGCAGTTCTTC
TRBJ2-5 TRBV5-1 - - CASSSTGTSQETQYF TGCGCCAGCAGCTCCACCGGGACTTCCCAAGAGACCCAGTACTTC
TRBJ2-7 TRBV5-1 - once CASSLFGASYEQYF TGCGCCAGCAGCTTGTTCGGTGCGTCCTACGAGCAGTACTTC
TRBJ2-3 TRBV5-1 - - CASSLARDTDTQYF TGCGCCAGCAGCTTGGCCAGGGACACAGATACGCAGTATTTT
TRBJ2-7 TRBV7-8 - - CASSPTGNYEQYF TGTGCCAGCAGCCCTACCGGGAACTACGAGCAGTACTTC
TRBJ1-2 TRBV7-3 - - CASSPEGMRGYTF TGTGCCAGCAGCCCGGAGGGGATGCGGGGCTACACCTTC
TRBJ2-1 TRBV11-2 - - CASSLVRGTNEQFF TGTGCCAGCAGCTTAGTGAGGGGGACGAATGAGCAGTTCTTC
TRBJ2-5 TRBV28 - - CASSFWDSGGRGKTQYF TGTGCCAGCAGTTTTTGGGACAGCGGGGGCAGGGGAAAGACCCAGTACTTC
TRBJ2-7 TRBV18 TRBD1 - CASSPGQGLNYEQYF TGTGCCAGCTCACCTGGACAGGGCTTAAACTACGAGCAGTACTTC
TRBJ1-4 TRBV7-9 TRBD1 - CASSTWDRRSTNEKLFF TGTGCCAGCAGCACCTGGGACAGGAGATCAACTAATGAAAAACTGTTTTTT
TRBJ1-2 TRBV5-1 - - CASSLGPTGSYGYTF TGCGCCAGCAGCTTGGGTCCGACCGGGTCCTATGGCTACACCTTC
TRBJ2-1 TRBV2 TRBD2 - CASRQTSVSYNEQFF TGTGCCAGCAGGCAGACTAGCGTCTCCTACAATGAGCAGTTCTTC
TRBJ2-7 TRBV6-6 - - CASSYVTGTVNYEQYF TGTGCCAGCAGTTACGTCACCGGGACTGTAAACTACGAGCAGTACTTC
TRBJ1-2 TRBV28 TRBD1 - CASSPLDRNNGYTF TGTGCCAGCAGTCCCCTGGACAGGAACAATGGCTACACCTTC
TRBJ2-3 TRBV10-2 TRBD2 once CASRSGRASADTQYF TGCGCCAGCAGAAGCGGGAGGGCCAGCGCAGATACGCAGTATTTT
TRBJ2-5 TRBV7-2 - - CASSWTSETQYF TGTGCCAGCAGCTGGACATCTGAGACCCAGTACTTC
TRBJ1-2 TRBV18 TRBD1 - CASSPQQGGNYGYTF TGTGCCAGCTCACCACAGCAGGGGGGTAACTATGGCTACACCTTC
TRBJ1-4 TRBV30 - - CAWNGQYNEKLFF TGTGCCTGGAATGGACAGTATAATGAAAAACTGTTTTTT
TRBJ2-7 TRBV11-1 TRBD1 - CASSSTGGRIDEQYF TGTGCCAGCAGTAGTACAGGGGGCAGGATAGACGAGCAGTACTTC
TRBJ2-7 TRBV7-9 TRBD2 few CASSLGSGVIYEQYF TGTGCCAGCAGCTTAGGCAGCGGGGTAATCTACGAGCAGTACTTC
TRBJ1-1 TRBV29-1 TRBD1 - CSVGTGRTEAFF TGCAGCGTTGGGACAGGGAGAACTGAAGCTTTCTTT
TRBJ1-6 TRBV9 - - CASSVAAYNSPLHF TGTGCCAGCAGCGTAGCGGCCTATAATTCACCCCTCCACTTT
TRBJ2-7 TRBV9 - - CASSVAAGSYEQYF TGTGCCAGCAGCGTAGCGGCGGGCTCCTACGAGCAGTACTTC
TRBJ1-1 TRBV7-2 TRBD1 once CASSPQTGDGAFF TGTGCCAGCAGCCCCCAGACAGGGGATGGGGCTTTCTTT
TRBJ2-7 TRBV5-4 - - CASSSELYYEQYF TGTGCCAGCAGCTCGGAGCTCTACTACGAGCAGTACTTC
TRBJ2-3 TRBV5-1 TRBD2 - CASSSGLAGAADTQYF TGCGCCAGCAGCTCGGGACTAGCGGGAGCAGCAGATACGCAGTATTTT
TRBJ2-3 TRBV5-4 - - CASSSSTSTDTQYF TGTGCCAGCAGCTCATCAACTAGCACAGATACGCAGTATTTT
TRBJ1-5 TRBV18 - - CASSPPGGDQPQHF TGTGCCAGCTCACCACCAGGCGGCGATCAGCCCCAGCATTTT
TRBJ1-5 TRBV19 TRBD1 - CASSIGRQGVPQHF TGTGCCAGTAGTATCGGCCGACAGGGTGTGCCCCAGCATTTT
TRBJ1-5 TRBV4-1 TRBD1 - CASSQVGTGVYGNQPQHF TGCGCCAGCAGCCAAGTAGGGACAGGGGTTTACGGCAATCAGCCCCAGCATTTT
TRBJ2-5 TRBV7-2 - - CASSLGGAGKETQYF TGTGCCAGCAGCTTAGGAGGCGCGGGAAAGGAGACCCAGTACTTC